One sample yielded the 11 T cell receptor beta chains listed below, sequenced in a study of cytomegalovirus exposure and HLA in healthy donors. Primers for the PCR totalled 60 Vbeta and 13 Jbeta. Sequencing was performed with immunoSEQ multiplex PCR; in TCRdb, only in-frame clones are kept and a portion is missing. Altogether approximately 160,000 clones are present, 80% to 90% being singletons, with the ten largest covering 0.77%. The sequencing sample was made of PBMCs. These receptors came from a woman younger than 30 in good health and CMV-seronegative.

V is TRBV7-9 and J is TRBJ2-3, with TRBD1 identical over 7 bases. V lost 4 bases, J lost 5 bases, and 6 bases stayed unmatched. CDR3 length: 14 amino acids. Germline V lookup: CDR1 SEHNR, CDR2 FQNEAQ (reference sequence). The CDR3 DNA sequence: TGTGCCAGCAGCTCGGGACAGCCCCAAGATACGCAGTATTTT. Its protein is CASSSGQPQDTQYF.

The CDR3 sequence is CASSRRTANTGELFF. As DNA, the CDR3 is TGTGCCAGCAGCCGAAGGACAGCGAACACCGGGGAGCTGTTTTTT. The chain employs TRBV5-6 and TRBJ2-2, with D tentatively TRBD1 (6 bases). There are 15 residues in the CDR3. Looked up from germline, CDR1 is SGHDT and CDR2 is YYEEEE. The V end lost 4 bases, the J end lost 0 bases, and 10 bases lay between the germline ends.

This chain connects TRBV7-2 to TRBJ2-3, with 9 nucleotides matching TRBD2. Germline values: CDR1 SGHTA, CDR2 FQGNSA. V gave up 4 bases and J gave up 1 base; unmatched junction bases: 6. The CDR3 has 16 residues. In nucleotides, the CDR3 is TGTGCCAGCAGCTCCAGACTAGCGGAACGCACAGATACGCAGTATTTT. Translated, it gives CASSSRLAERTDTQYF.

The rearrangement joins TRBV4-2 to TRBJ2-7; 9 bases line up with TRBD2. The germline gives CDR1 LGHNA, CDR2 YNFKEQ. Trimming took 0 bases from V and 3 from J; bases not matched to a gene: 6. This CDR3 is 16 amino acids long. The CDR3 nucleotides are TGTGCCAGCAGCCAAGATCTGTCAGCGGGAGGCTACGAGCAGTACTTC. It specifies CASSQDLSAGGYEQYF.

This clone was detected once. J is TRBJ2-1 and V is TRBV30; the match to TRBD1 covers 8 bases. This CDR3 region has 14 residues. With V trimmed by 2 bases and J by 8 bases, 8 bases remained unmatched. Looked up from germline, CDR1 is GTSNPN and CDR2 is SVGIG (reference sequence). For the CDR3, the DNA is TGTGCCTGGAGTAACGGACAGGGTCAGTATGAGCAGTTCTTC. Translation: CAWSNGQGQYEQFF. The whole variable domain, filled in from reference TRBV30 and TRBJ2-1, reads SQTIHQWPATLVQPVGSPLSLECTVEGTSNPNLYWYRQAAGRGLQLLFYSVGIGQISSEVPQNLSASRPQDRQFILSSKKLLLSDSGFYLCAWSNGQGQYEQFFGPGTRLTVL.

The chain is built from TRBV5-1 and TRBJ2-5, with 10 bases matching TRBD2. Germline V gene sequence: CDR1 SGHRS, CDR2 YFSETQ. The CDR3 is 14 residues long. V gave up 6 bases and J gave up 5 bases; unmatched junction bases: 7. Here the CDR3 reads CASKFTSGKETQYF. The CDR3 DNA is TGCGCCAGCAAGTTCACTAGCGGGAAGGAGACCCAGTACTTC.

The chain has TRBV19 and TRBJ1-5, with 9 nucleotides matching TRBD1. The V segment lost 3 bases and the J segment 1 base; nucleotides outside the gene matches: 13. There are 19 residues in the CDR3. Germline V gene data show CDR1 as LNHDA and CDR2 as SQIVND (reference sequence). Here the CDR3 reads CASSINRGADRGSNQPQHF. The CDR3 region has the DNA TGTGCCAGTAGTATTAATCGAGGAGCGGACAGGGGAAGCAATCAGCCCCAGCATTTT. Filled out from reference TRBV19 and TRBJ1-5, the complete variable domain reads DGGITQSPKYLFRKEGQNVTLSCEQNLNHDAMYWYRQDPGQGLRLIYYSQIVNDFQKGDIAEGYSVSREKKESFPLTVTSAQKNPTAFYLCASSINRGADRGSNQPQHFGDGTRLSIL.

This chain connects TRBV5-6 to TRBJ1-1, with 12 bases that match TRBD1. V dropped 5 bases and J dropped 6; count of bases not matched to a gene: 8. CDR1 SGHDT and CDR2 YYEEEE come from the germline V gene. This CDR3 has 15 residues. The CDR3 loop is CASRLRDRGPPEAFF. CDR3 coding DNA: TGTGCCAGCAGGTTACGGGACAGGGGGCCGCCTGAAGCTTTCTTT.

V usage is TRBV7-9 and J usage is TRBJ2-3; TRBD1 matches at 7 bases. The CDR3 covers 15 residues. Germline V gene lookup returns CDR1 SEHNR and CDR2 FQNEAQ (reference sequence). J was trimmed by 5 bases and V by 3 bases; bases with no gene match: 8. CDR3 nucleotides: TGTGCCAGCAGCTTCCGACAGGGTTTGGGAGATACGCAGTATTTT. Translation: CASSFRQGLGDTQYF.

The rearrangement links TRBV7-9 to TRBJ2-1; 9 bases align to TRBD1. Germline CDR1 is SEHNR and CDR2 is FQNEAQ (reference sequence). V shed 6 bases and J 9 bases; nucleotides not matched to a gene: 9. CDR3 size: 14 residues. The CDR3, as DNA: TGTGCCAGCAGGACCGGGACAGGGAAAGTTGAGCAGTTCTTC. Its protein is CASRTGTGKVEQFF.

This clone was seen once. The junction does not match germline at one end; this may be a read error. This chain connects TRBV7-7 to TRBJ1-5; perhaps TRBD1 as D (6 bases). This CDR3 spans 16 amino acids. CDR1 SSHAT and CDR2 FNYEAQ come from the germline V gene (reference sequence). The CDR3 loop is CASSLERQGFNQPQHF. CDR3 in DNA: TGTGCTAGCAGCTTAGAGAGGCAGGGGTTCAATCAGCCCCAGCATTTT.